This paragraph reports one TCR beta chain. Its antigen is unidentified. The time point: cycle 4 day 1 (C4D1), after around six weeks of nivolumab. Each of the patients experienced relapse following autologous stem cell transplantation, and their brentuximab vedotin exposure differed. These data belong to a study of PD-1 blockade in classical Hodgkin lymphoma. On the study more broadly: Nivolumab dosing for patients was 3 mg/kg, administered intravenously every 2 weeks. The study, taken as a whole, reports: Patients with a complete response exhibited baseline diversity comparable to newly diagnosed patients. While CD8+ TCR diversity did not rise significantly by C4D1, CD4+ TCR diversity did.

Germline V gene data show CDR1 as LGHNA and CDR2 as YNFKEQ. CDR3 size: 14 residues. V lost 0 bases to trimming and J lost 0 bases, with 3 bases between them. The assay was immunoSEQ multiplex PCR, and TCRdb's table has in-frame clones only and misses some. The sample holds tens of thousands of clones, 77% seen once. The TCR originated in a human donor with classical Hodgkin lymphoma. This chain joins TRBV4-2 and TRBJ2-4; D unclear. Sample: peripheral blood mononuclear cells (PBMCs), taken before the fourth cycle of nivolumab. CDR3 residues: CASSQDRAKNIQYF. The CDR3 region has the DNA TGTGCCAGCAGCCAAGACAGAGCCAAAAACATTCAGTACTTC.